This is a list of T cell receptor beta chains from one sample in a study of beta chain features in type 1 diabetes. Using immunoSEQ multiplex PCR, the repertoire was profiled, and TCRdb retains in-frame clones only, with some absent. This table has about 900,000 clones, 17% appearing once. Sequencing was carried out using naive CD4+ T cells from blood. The origin of the receptors is a woman between 18 and 29 years old in good health. Both conserved end residues are part of each CDR3. A D gene is named only where the DNA matches it firmly. Size tells how often a clone was seen (once, few, many) or the class of an expanded clone, and some rows leave it out.

cdr3_aa,cdr3_nt,clone_size,d_call,j_call,v_call
CASGTLAKNIQYF,TGTGCCAGTGGGACCCTAGCCAAAAACATTCAGTACTTC,NA,NA,TRBJ2-4,TRBV19
CASSYGVSGRAFEQFF,TGTGCCAGCAGTTACGGTGTAAGCGGGAGGGCGTTTGAGCAGTTCTTC,NA,TRBD2,TRBJ2-1,TRBV6-5
CASSWGDRGSGTEAFF,TGTGCCAGCAGTTGGGGGGACAGGGGATCTGGCACTGAAGCTTTCTTT,few,TRBD1,TRBJ1-1,TRBV6-5
CASSLPPIGELFF,TGTGCCAGCAGCCTCCCCCCGATCGGGGAGCTGTTTTTT,few,NA,TRBJ2-2,TRBV7-8
CASSPTQGNYGYTF,TGTGCCAGCAGCCCGACACAGGGGAACTATGGCTACACCTTC,NA,TRBD1,TRBJ1-2,TRBV7-9
CAISGSTSGSSYEQYF,TGTGCCATCAGTGGATCGACTAGCGGGAGTTCCTACGAGCAGTACTTC,NA,TRBD2,TRBJ2-7,TRBV10-3
CASSQDRNYGYTF,TGTGCCAGCAGCCAGGACAGAAACTATGGCTACACCTTC,NA,NA,TRBJ1-2,TRBV7-2
CASSLRGDQPQHF,TGTGCCAGCAGCTTACGGGGGGATCAGCCCCAGCATTTT,NA,NA,TRBJ1-5,TRBV7-9
CASSYDSSYEQYF,TGTGCCAGCAGTTACGACAGCTCCTACGAGCAGTACTTC,few,NA,TRBJ2-7,TRBV6-5
CASSRTGTLGETQYF,TGTGCCAGCAGTCGCACCGGGACCCTAGGAGAGACCCAGTACTTC,NA,NA,TRBJ2-5,TRBV9
CASRLAGGRFYNEQFF,TGTGCCAGCAGACTAGCGGGAGGCCGATTCTACAATGAGCAGTTCTTC,few,TRBD2,TRBJ2-1,TRBV28
CTSSRGQGSYEQYF,TGCACCAGCAGCCGGGGACAGGGCTCCTACGAGCAGTACTTC,NA,NA,TRBJ2-7,TRBV1
CASSFEGGELFF,TGTGCCAGCAGCTTTGAGGGCGGGGAGCTGTTTTTT,few,NA,TRBJ2-2,TRBV5-6
CASSQAGGLTDTQYF,TGCGCCAGCAGCCAAGCTGGGGGGCTTACAGATACGCAGTATTTT,few,NA,TRBJ2-3,TRBV4-3
CASSQGQFSYNEQFF,TGTGCCAGCAGCCAAGGGCAGTTCTCCTACAATGAGCAGTTCTTC,few,NA,TRBJ2-1,TRBV14
CASSRSGTVEQFF,TGTGCCAGCAGCCGTAGCGGGACGGTTGAGCAGTTCTTC,NA,TRBD2,TRBJ2-1,TRBV7-9
CASSTSSWDTQYF,TGTGCCAGCAGCACCAGCAGCTGGGATACGCAGTATTTT,few,NA,TRBJ2-3,TRBV9
CASSFGGSGDTQYF,TGTGCCAGCAGTTTTGGAGGGAGTGGTGATACGCAGTATTTT,few,NA,TRBJ2-3,TRBV27
CASSVGPGRHPGELFF,TGTGCCAGCAGCGTAGGCCCAGGCAGACACCCCGGGGAGCTGTTTTTT,few,NA,TRBJ2-2,TRBV9
CASSYSMSGLEQFF,TGTGCCAGCAGTTACTCGATGTCCGGACTCGAGCAGTTCTTC,NA,NA,TRBJ2-1,TRBV6-7
CASIHSDRNTEAFF,TGTGCCAGCATCCACTCGGACAGGAACACTGAAGCTTTCTTT,NA,NA,TRBJ1-1,TRBV7-9
CASSFYSGNTDTQYF,TGTGCCAGCAGTTTTTATAGCGGGAATACAGATACGCAGTATTTT,NA,TRBD2,TRBJ2-3,TRBV5-4
CASSQVGRAYTGELFF,TGCGCCAGCAGCCAAGTTGGGAGGGCCTACACCGGGGAGCTGTTTTTT,NA,TRBD2,TRBJ2-2,TRBV4-3
CASSLGEGSRNGYTF,TGTGCCAGCAGCTTAGGTGAAGGGAGTAGGAATGGCTACACCTTC,NA,NA,TRBJ1-2,TRBV7-9
CASSHPQPGTTDTQYF,TGTGCCAGCAGCCATCCCCAGCCCGGGACGACGGATACGCAGTATTTT,NA,NA,TRBJ2-3,TRBV4-2
CASSPDRDRNNEQFF,TGTGCCAGCAGCCCGGACCGGGACAGGAACAATGAGCAGTTCTTC,NA,TRBD1,TRBJ2-1,TRBV7-3
CASSLEGQGGYTF,TGTGCCAGCAGCTTAGAAGGGCAAGGCGGCTACACCTTC,NA,NA,TRBJ1-2,TRBV7-9
CASSLRGLHYEQYF,TGTGCCAGCAGCTTACGGGGACTCCACTACGAGCAGTACTTC,few,NA,TRBJ2-7,TRBV11-1
CATSRDRPGSETQYF,TGTGCCACCAGCAGAGATCGTCCGGGATCAGAGACCCAGTACTTC,few,NA,TRBJ2-5,TRBV15
CASKMAGVKPQHF,TGTGCCAGTAAGATGGCAGGGGTTAAGCCCCAGCATTTT,NA,NA,TRBJ1-5,TRBV19
CASSYREGTEAFF,TGTGCCAGCAGTTACAGGGAGGGCACTGAAGCTTTCTTT,NA,NA,TRBJ1-1,TRBV6-5
CASSLGQSTGELFF,TGTGCCAGCAGCTTAGGGCAGAGCACCGGGGAGCTGTTTTTT,NA,NA,TRBJ2-2,TRBV7-9
CASRGTGTSRHTQYF,TGTGCCAGCAGGGGTACCGGGACTAGCCGACACACCCAGTACTTC,NA,TRBD2,TRBJ2-5,TRBV28
CASSLDPVSNQPQHF,TGTGCCAGCAGCTTAGATCCCGTCTCCAATCAGCCCCAGCATTTT,NA,NA,TRBJ1-5,TRBV7-8
CASSQGGQGGTDTQYF,TGTGCCAGCAGCCAAGGGGGACAGGGCGGCACAGATACGCAGTATTTT,few,TRBD1,TRBJ2-3,TRBV4-2
CASSGGLASGNEQFF,TGTGCCAGCAGCGGTGGTCTAGCGTCTGGCAATGAGCAGTTCTTC,few,NA,TRBJ2-1,TRBV7-3
CASSSFRRDSYGYTF,TGTGCCAGCAGTTCATTTAGGCGGGACAGCTATGGCTACACCTTC,few,TRBD1,TRBJ1-2,TRBV28
CASSLGGTGGTGELFF,TGTGCCAGCAGCTTAGGCGGGACAGGCGGCACCGGGGAGCTGTTTTTT,NA,TRBD1,TRBJ2-2,TRBV4-2
CASSNTLAGSSYNEQFF,TGCGCCAGCAGCAACACCTTAGCGGGTAGCTCCTACAATGAGCAGTTCTTC,few,TRBD2,TRBJ2-1,TRBV4-1
CASSLTPYNEQFF,TGTGCCAGCAGCCTCACACCCTACAATGAGCAGTTCTTC,few,NA,TRBJ2-1,TRBV6-5
CASRVMNTEAFF,TGTGCCAGCCGGGTGATGAACACTGAAGCTTTCTTT,once,NA,TRBJ1-1,TRBV28
CASRDTPGQAPSYGYTF,TGTGCCAGCAGAGACACACCGGGACAGGCCCCCAGCTATGGCTACACCTTC,NA,TRBD1,TRBJ1-2,TRBV28
CASSLTPAGGRFSSWEQFF,TGTGCCAGCAGTTTAACCCCGGCGGGAGGGCGATTCTCTTCATGGGAGCAGTTCTTC,few,TRBD2,TRBJ2-1,TRBV28
CASSLAVGETQYF,TGTGCCAGCAGCTTAGCAGTGGGAGAGACCCAGTACTTC,NA,NA,TRBJ2-5,TRBV7-2
CASSRGTSGTYNEQFF,TGTGCCAGCAGCCGTGGGACTAGCGGGACTTACAATGAGCAGTTCTTC,few,TRBD2,TRBJ2-1,TRBV7-9
CASSLSGTGTYEQYF,TGCGCCAGCAGCTTGTCCGGGACGGGGACCTACGAGCAGTACTTC,NA,NA,TRBJ2-7,TRBV5-1
CASSGQSGQLSPQHF,TGTGCCAGCAGTGGACAATCCGGCCAACTAAGCCCCCAGCATTTT,NA,NA,TRBJ1-5,TRBV2
CASSLRQIGNTGELFF,TGTGCCAGCAGCCTCCGCCAGATTGGGAACACCGGGGAGCTGTTTTTT,NA,NA,TRBJ2-2,TRBV7-9
CASSPEGLAGVADTQYF,TGTGCCAGCAGTCCTGAAGGACTAGCGGGAGTGGCAGATACGCAGTATTTT,few,TRBD2,TRBJ2-3,TRBV28
CASSLAENTGELFF,TGTGCCAGCAGTTTAGCTGAAAACACCGGGGAGCTGTTTTTT,few,NA,TRBJ2-2,TRBV28
CASSQDGYGYTF,TGTGCCAGCAGCCAAGACGGCTATGGCTACACCTTC,NA,NA,TRBJ1-2,TRBV11-2
CASSRGQGTDTQYF,TGCGCCAGCAGCCGGGGACAGGGTACAGATACGCAGTATTTT,NA,TRBD1,TRBJ2-3,TRBV4-3
CASSLGLAGTYEQYF,TGCGCCAGCAGCTTGGGACTAGCGGGAACCTACGAGCAGTACTTC,few,TRBD2,TRBJ2-7,TRBV5-1